This T cell receptor beta chain was captured in a study of T cell responses to AZD1222 COVID-19 vaccine. Overall study: Second-dose timings of about 4 or about 12 weeks were pooled. Broader study findings: In all cases, repertoires were sampled only after the peak T cell response. Vaccine-associated CD4 TCRs ranged over spike, dominating at 160-218 and 743-854. Baseline serostatus was positive in only six AZD1222 recipients.

Clones were read by immunoSEQ multiplex PCR, and TCRdb kept only the in-frame ones, dropping some. Of 70,000 to 90,000 clones listed, around four fifths are singletons. Regarding this clone: Its specificity is unknown.

This TCR came from an adult in good health. Sequencing used peripheral blood, obtained on day 0 of AZD1222 vaccination.

The CDR3 sequence: CASSGQGWNYGGSRSTDTQYF. Written as DNA, the CDR3 is TGTGCCAGTAGTGGACAGGGTTGGAATTACGGCGGGAGTAGGAGCACAGATACGCAGTATTTT. The gene calls are TRBV19 and TRBJ2-3; tentative D call: TRBD1 (8 bases). V dropped 5 bases and J dropped 0 bases, with 30 bases sitting between them. The CDR3 runs 21 residues. Germline CDR1 and CDR2: LNHDA and SQIVND (reference sequence).